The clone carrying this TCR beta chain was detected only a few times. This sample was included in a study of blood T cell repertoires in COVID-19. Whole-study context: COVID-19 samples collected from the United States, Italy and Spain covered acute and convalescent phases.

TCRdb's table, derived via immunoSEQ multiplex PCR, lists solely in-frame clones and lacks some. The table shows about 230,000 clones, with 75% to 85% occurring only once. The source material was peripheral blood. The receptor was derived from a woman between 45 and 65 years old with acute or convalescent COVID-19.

CDR3 sequence: CASSSRQGLYQPQHF. For the CDR3, the DNA is TGTGCCAGCAGCTCCCGACAGGGACTTTATCAGCCCCAGCATTTT. The chain is built from TRBV7-8 and TRBJ1-5; 7 nucleotides line up with TRBD1. The CDR3 is 15 amino acids. With V trimmed by 4 bases and J by 5 bases, 8 bases remained unmatched. Germline loops: CDR1 SGHVS, CDR2 FQNEAQ.